A single sample is the source of the 32 T cell receptor beta chains below, sequenced in a study of T cell changes during pregnancy in multiple sclerosis. Some clones are missing from TCRdb's copy, which holds only in-frame ones; the method was immunoSEQ multiplex PCR. Of tens of thousands of clones listed, 90% to 95% are singletons. The sample consisted of CD8+ T cells from peripheral blood mononuclear cells, taken after pregnancy. The receptors here all came from a female donor with multiple sclerosis, enrolled in a pregnancy study.

V gene TRBV28 combines with J gene TRBJ2-7; unclear D gene. Trimming took 5 bases from V and 7 from J, leaving 15 bases between them. The CDR3 has 13 amino acids. Germline CDR1 is MDHEN and CDR2 is SYDVKM. The CDR3 DNA sequence: TGTGCCAGCAGTCCCCCCTTCACTACGGAGCAGTACTTC. Its translation is CASSPPFTTEQYF.

The rearrangement uses TRBV27 and TRBJ2-7; D ambiguous. Germline CDR1 and CDR2: MNHEY and SMNVEV (reference sequence). V was pared by 6 bases and J by 3 bases, with 9 bases between. This CDR3 is 12 amino acids long. The DNA of the CDR3 is TGTGCCAGCAGCCGCGACAACTACGAGCAGTACTTC. It specifies CASSRDNYEQYF.

The rearrangement links TRBV28 to TRBJ2-7, with D tentatively TRBD1 (5 bases). The CDR3 covers 15 residues. The V end lost 6 bases, the J end lost 1 base, and 16 bases lay between the germline ends. The germline V gene encodes CDR1 MDHEN and CDR2 SYDVKM. The CDR3 nucleotides read TGTGCCAGCAGCCCCGAGAACAGGTTGTCCTACGAGCAGTACTTC. Encoded protein: CASSPENRLSYEQYF.

J is TRBJ2-5 and V is TRBV29-1, with D possibly being TRBD1 (5 bases). Germline-derived CDR1 and CDR2 are SQVTM and ANQGSEA. Trimming took off 7 bases at V and 5 bases at J, with 11 bases between the two ends. This CDR3 has 11 amino acids. CDR3 DNA sequence: TGCAGCGCTCAAGGGGCGGAGACCCAGTACTTC. Protein product: CSAQGAETQYF.

This clone was detected only once. J is TRBJ1-2 and V is TRBV7-2; 8 nucleotides agree with TRBD1. The CDR3 extends over 17 amino acids. Germline assignment: CDR1 SGHTA and CDR2 FQGNSA. J was trimmed by 3 bases and V by 2 bases; bases with no gene match: 11. CDR3 sequence: CASSLKGGTGLDYGYTF. Here the CDR3 DNA reads TGTGCCAGCAGCTTAAAAGGCGGGACAGGTCTGGACTATGGCTACACCTTC.

V gene TRBV6-6 combines with J gene TRBJ1-1; possible D gene TRBD1, 5 bases. The CDR3 loop spans 13 amino acids. Germline values: CDR1 MNHNY, CDR2 SVGAGI (reference sequence). V was trimmed by 10 bases and J by 1 base, leaving 13 bases between them. DNA of the CDR3: TGTGCCACCGGCCTGGGGGGGAACACTGAAGCTTTCTTT. Its protein is CATGLGGNTEAFF.

The chain recombines TRBV27 with TRBJ2-1; D possibly corresponds to TRBD2 (5 bases). V lost 4 bases, J lost 5 bases, and 12 bases lay in between. This CDR3 comprises 14 residues. Germline V gene sequence: CDR1 MNHEY, CDR2 SMNVEV (reference sequence). The CDR3 DNA follows: TGTGCCAGCAGTTCGTGGACTGGAGACAATGAGCAGTTCTTC. This encodes CASSSWTGDNEQFF.

This sequence joins TRBV13 and TRBJ2-1, with D uncertain. CDR1 and CDR2 (germline): PRHDT, FYEKMQ (reference sequence). Trimming removed 0 bases at V and 5 bases at J, with 14 bases between. CDR3 length equals 16 residues. CDR3 nucleotides: TGTGCCAGCAGCTTAGGCGGGTCGGGTCCTGACAATGAGCAGTTCTTC. Protein: CASSLGGSGPDNEQFF. Drawing the rest from reference TRBV13 and TRBJ2-1, the complete variable domain is AAGVIQSPRHLIKEKRETATLKCYPIPRHDTVYWYQQGPGQDPQFLISFYEKMQSDKGSIPDRFSAQQFSDYHSELNMSSLELGDSALYFCASSLGGSGPDNEQFFGPGTRLTVL.

In its sample, this clone was seen once. V gene TRBV5-4 combines with J gene TRBJ2-3; 11 bases fit TRBD2. The CDR3 runs to 17 residues. V shed 4 bases, J shed 0 bases, and the junction held 7 bases outside the gene matches. The germline V gene has CDR1 SGHNT and CDR2 YYREEE (reference sequence). CDR3 coding DNA: TGTGCCAGCAGCACACTACTAGCGGGGGCTAGCACAGATACGCAGTATTTT. Translation gives CASSTLLAGASTDTQYF.

The chain employs TRBV6-5 and TRBJ2-7, with D hard to call. CDR3 length equals 15 residues. CDR1 is MNHEY, CDR2 SVGAGI, per germline. V was pared by 0 bases and J by 2 bases, with 11 bases between. Here the CDR3 DNA reads TGTGCCAGCAGTTACTCGTCCCCGAGGCCCTACGAGCAGTACTTC. It translates to CASSYSSPRPYEQYF.

V is TRBV5-4 and J is TRBJ2-1; D is unresolved. Trimming removed 4 bases from V and 8 bases from J, with 13 bases in between. Germline V gives CDR1 SGHNT, CDR2 YYREEE (reference sequence). The CDR3 has 13 amino acids. In DNA form, the CDR3 reads TGTGCCAGCAGCCCCGGCGGCTGGGATGAGCAGTTCTTC. This sequence encodes CASSPGGWDEQFF.

The genes are TRBV7-9 and TRBJ2-7; 7 bases match TRBD1. The CDR3 loop spans 14 amino acids. The germline V gene has CDR1 SEHNR and CDR2 FQNEAQ (reference sequence). The J segment lost 2 bases and the V segment lost 3 bases, leaving 4 bases of the junction unmatched. CDR3 DNA sequence: TGTGCCAGCAGCTTGACAGGGTCGACCTACGAGCAGTACTTC. It translates to CASSLTGSTYEQYF. Full variable domain (rest looked up from reference TRBV7-9 and TRBJ2-7): DTGVSQNPRHKITKRGQNVTFRCDPISEHNRLYWYRQTLGQGPEFLTYFQNEAQLEKSRLLSDRFSAERPKGSFSTLEIQRTEQGDSAMYLCASSLTGSTYEQYFGPGTRLTVT.

The chain recombines TRBV28 with TRBJ2-1; maybe TRBD1 (7 bases). This CDR3 comprises 14 residues. V lost 5 bases to trimming and J lost 4 bases, with 12 bases between them. Germline-derived CDR1 and CDR2 are MDHEN and SYDVKM. The CDR3 bases are TGTGCCAGCAGTATCCAGGGGGGATACAATGAGCAGTTCTTC. It specifies CASSIQGGYNEQFF.

The chain has TRBV16 and TRBJ1-4; the match to TRBD1 covers 8 bases. The CDR3 length is 17 residues. Looked up from germline, CDR1 is KGHSY and CDR2 is FQNENV. Losses at the gene ends were 1 base for V and 7 bases for J; bases not matched to a gene: 11. CDR3 sequence: CASSQFRQGALREKLFF. The DNA of the CDR3 is TGTGCCAGCAGCCAATTCCGGCAGGGGGCGCTTCGTGAAAAACTGTTTTTT.

The genes are TRBV28 and TRBJ2-6; the D gene is possibly TRBD2 (5 bases). V was clipped by 9 bases and J by 1 base, with 13 bases between them. The germline V gene encodes CDR1 MDHEN and CDR2 SYDVKM. The CDR3 totals 15 residues. This CDR3 is CASRGYLSGANVLTF. CDR3 nucleotides: TGTGCCAGTCGAGGGTACTTATCTGGGGCCAACGTCCTGACTTTC.

The gene calls are TRBV15 and TRBJ2-7; TRBD2 agrees at 8 bases. After removal of 0 bases from V and 0 bases from J, the junction contained 7 bases not matched to a gene. From germline, CDR1 is LNHNV and CDR2 YYDKDF (reference sequence). The CDR3 loop spans 17 amino acids. CDR3 bases: TGTGCCACCAGCAGAGATACGGGGGGGGGCCACTCCTACGAGCAGTACTTC. Translated, it gives CATSRDTGGGHSYEQYF.

This sequence joins TRBV7-7 and TRBJ2-2; 11 bases agree with TRBD2. With V trimmed by 2 bases and J by 0 bases, 2 bases remained unmatched. This CDR3 region has 17 residues. Germline V gene data show CDR1 as SSHAT and CDR2 as FNYEAQ (reference sequence). The CDR3 spells CASSLRTSGPNTGELFF. CDR3 DNA sequence: TGTGCCAGCAGCTTAAGGACTAGCGGGCCGAACACCGGGGAGCTGTTTTTT.

The chain is built from TRBV9 and TRBJ1-5; D might be TRBD1 (6 bases). The CDR3 spans 15 residues. The V end was cut by 4 bases, the J end by 1 base, with 12 bases between. Germline lookup yields CDR1 SGDLS and CDR2 YYNGEE. The CDR3 DNA reads as TGTGCCAGCAGCTCAGGGGAGTGGAGCAATCAGCCCCAGCATTTT. Translating it yields CASSSGEWSNQPQHF.

This clone was seen a single time. J is TRBJ1-2 and V is TRBV4-2, with D possibly being TRBD1 (5 bases). Trimming stripped 0 bases from V and 4 bases from J, with 6 bases between. CDR1 LGHNA and CDR2 YNFKEQ come from the germline V gene. The CDR3 length is 13 residues. Written as DNA, the CDR3 is TGTGCCAGCAGCCAAGACAGGGTCTATGGCTACACCTTC. Amino acids: CASSQDRVYGYTF.

The chain combines TRBV9 with TRBJ1-2, with D unresolved. Trimming left V 0 bases short and J 8 bases short, with 11 bases between. Germline lookup yields CDR1 SGDLS and CDR2 YYNGEE. The CDR3 has 13 residues. The CDR3 DNA follows: TGTGCCAGCAGCGTAGATCCCAATGGCGGCTACACCTTC. Translated, it gives CASSVDPNGGYTF.

This clone turned up a few times. The rearrangement links TRBV4-1 to TRBJ1-1; D may be TRBD1 (5 bases). V shed 4 bases and J shed 1 base, with 10 bases lying between them. The CDR3 length is 14 residues. The germline V gene encodes CDR1 MGHRA and CDR2 YSYEKL. The CDR3 DNA reads TGCGCCAGCAGCCTCCCGACAGCGAACACTGAAGCTTTCTTT. Its translation: CASSLPTANTEAFF.

The genes are TRBV19 and TRBJ2-7; 9 nucleotides align to TRBD2. V lost 5 bases to trimming and J lost 3 bases; unmatched junction nucleotides: 8. The CDR3 runs 15 residues. Germline CDR1 LNHDA, CDR2 SQIVND (reference sequence). The CDR3 protein is CASSSVAGEGYEQYF. The CDR3 DNA is TGTGCCAGTAGTTCCGTAGCGGGAGAAGGCTACGAGCAGTACTTC.

The chain has TRBV19 and TRBJ2-2; D gene uncertain. The V end was cut by 7 bases, the J end by 3 bases, with 15 bases between. The CDR3 consists of 15 residues. Looked up from germline, CDR1 is LNHDA and CDR2 is SQIVND (reference sequence). CDR3 DNA: TGTGCCAGTACCTCCTCGCCGGGTTACACCGGGGAGCTGTTTTTT. This encodes CASTSSPGYTGELFF.

The chain combines TRBV20-1 with TRBJ2-7; D gene unclear. CDR1 DFQATT and CDR2 SNEGSKA come from the germline V gene (reference sequence). The CDR3 runs 10 residues. V was trimmed by 3 bases and J by 3 bases, leaving 3 bases between them. The CDR3 DNA follows: TGCAGTGCTAGTCTCTACGAGCAGTACTTC. Protein: CSASLYEQYF.

The chain carries TRBV21-1 and TRBJ2-7; the D segment call TRBD2 is taken from the table without a DNA check. TRBV21-1 is a known pseudogene. CDR3 length: 17 residues. The CDR3 nucleotides are TGTGCCAGCAGCAAAGCGATAGGGGGACTAGCGTTCTACGAGCAGTACTTC. This sequence encodes CASSKAIGGLAFYEQYF.

CDR3 DNA: TGTGCCAGCAGTCCGGGGGGGACAGATACGCAGTATTTT. This encodes CASSPGGTDTQYF. The gene calls are TRBV6-4 and TRBJ2-3; 8 nucleotides line up with TRBD2. Germline trimming cut 5 bases from V and 3 bases from J; bases unmatched to any gene: 1. Germline CDR1 is MRHNA and CDR2 is SNTAGT. The CDR3 totals 13 residues.

This clone came up a few times. This rearrangement joins TRBV7-9 to TRBJ2-1, with TRBD1 matching over 9 bases. Trimming at V came to 5 bases and at J to 7 bases, leaving 6 bases not matched to a gene. The CDR3 loop spans 14 amino acids. Germline V gene data show CDR1 as SEHNR and CDR2 as FQNEAQ (reference sequence). CDR3 coding DNA: TGTGCCAGCAGCCCCGGGACAGGGTATAATGAGCAGTTCTTC. This codes for CASSPGTGYNEQFF.

V and J are TRBV4-1 and TRBJ2-2; D remains ambiguous. The V and J ends lost 2 bases and 6 bases respectively, with 10 bases between them. Germline CDR1 reads MGHRA; CDR2 reads YSYEKL. The CDR3 has 14 amino acids. CDR3 residues: CASSQFEESGELFF. In DNA, the CDR3 is TGCGCCAGCAGCCAATTCGAGGAATCCGGGGAGCTGTTTTTT.

The rearrangement uses TRBV4-2 and TRBJ1-1; D gene ambiguous. CDR1 is LGHNA and CDR2 is YNFKEQ in the germline V gene. V was cut by 0 bases and J by 0 bases, with 8 bases left in between. CDR3 length: 15 amino acids. The CDR3 loop reads CASSQDPGVNTEAFF. Here the CDR3 DNA reads TGTGCCAGCAGCCAAGATCCGGGTGTGAACACTGAAGCTTTCTTT.

The V and J genes are TRBV11-2 and TRBJ1-1; tentatively, D is TRBD1 (5 bases). Between the trimmed V and J ends, which lost 5 bases and 8 bases, there was a span of 12 bases. This CDR3 comprises 12 residues. CDR1 and CDR2 (germline): SGHAT, FQNNGV. CDR3 in DNA: TGTGCCAGCAGCGGTGAGACAGAGGAAGCTTTCTTT. This gives the protein CASSGETEEAFF.

The rearrangement joins TRBV13 to TRBJ1-2; 11 bases agree with TRBD1. Per the germline V gene, CDR1 is PRHDT and CDR2 is FYEKMQ (reference sequence). The CDR3 extends over 15 amino acids. The ends lost 4 bases at V and 8 bases at J; junction bases unmatched: 9. The CDR3 sequence is CASSSGQGAGWGYTF. The DNA of the CDR3 is TGTGCCAGCAGCTCTGGACAGGGGGCGGGTTGGGGCTACACCTTC.

The chain combines TRBV9 with TRBJ2-1; maybe TRBD2 (6 bases). CDR3 length: 13 amino acids. Trimming left V 0 bases short and J 7 bases short, with 8 bases between. Per the germline V gene, CDR1 is SGDLS and CDR2 is YYNGEE. As DNA, the CDR3 is TGTGCCAGCAGCGTAGGTGGAGGGAATGAGCAGTTCTTC. This encodes CASSVGGGNEQFF.